The TCR beta chain under discussion was sequenced for a study of T cells in Graves' hyperthyroidism and ophthalmopathy. Across the whole study: The blood sample was taken at first diagnosis, before treatment began.

Investigators excluded patients with uncontrolled infection, other autoimmune disease, pregnancy or lactation. Amplification targeted TCR beta CDR3 regions from RNA transcripts. The primer set for the first-round RT-PCR of the TCR CDR3 was HTBI. TCRdb re-called the multiplex PCR reads with MiXCR, one entry per CDR3 protein. The sample includes 660,000 or so distinct CDR3 sequences, about 20% of them seen just once. The trim removed 1 base at V and 7 bases at J, leaving 9 bases unmatched. The V gene's germline CDR1 is DFQATT and CDR2 SNEGSKA (reference sequence). This CDR3 comprises 14 residues. Study-level results: Ophthalmopathy was model-predicted a median about six months pre-onset. In simple terms, a model built on 13 V-J features told ophthalmopathy apart from stable hyperthyroidism.

This clonotype was seen at least ten times. Its antigen is unidentified. This sequence joins TRBV20-1 and TRBJ2-7, with 8 bases aligning to TRBD2. This receptor was taken from a young man with Graves' ophthalmopathy. The sequenced sample was blood. The CDR3 here is CSARGGRPNEEQYF. In DNA, the CDR3 is TGCAGTGCTAGAGGCGGGAGGCCGAATGAAGAGCAGTACTTC.